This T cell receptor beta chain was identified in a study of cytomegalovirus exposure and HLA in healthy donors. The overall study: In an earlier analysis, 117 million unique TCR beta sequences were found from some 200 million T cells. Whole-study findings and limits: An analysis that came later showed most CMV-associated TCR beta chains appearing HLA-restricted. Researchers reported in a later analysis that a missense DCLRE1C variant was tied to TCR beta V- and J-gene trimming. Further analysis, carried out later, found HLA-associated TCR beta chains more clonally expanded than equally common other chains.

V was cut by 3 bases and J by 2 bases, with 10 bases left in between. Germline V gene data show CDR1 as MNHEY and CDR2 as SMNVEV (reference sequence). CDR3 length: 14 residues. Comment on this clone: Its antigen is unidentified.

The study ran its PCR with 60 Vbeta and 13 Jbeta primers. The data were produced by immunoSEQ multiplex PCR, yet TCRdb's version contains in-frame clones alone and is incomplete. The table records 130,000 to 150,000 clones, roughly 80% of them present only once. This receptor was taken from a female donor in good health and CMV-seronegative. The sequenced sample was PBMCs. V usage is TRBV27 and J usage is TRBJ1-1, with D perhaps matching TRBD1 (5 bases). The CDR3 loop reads CASSFGQGNTEAFF. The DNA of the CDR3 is TGTGCCAGCAGTTTCGGGCAGGGTAACACTGAAGCTTTCTTT.